Shown below are 30 T cell receptor beta chains from a single sample sequenced in a study of CD8+ T cells in alopecia areata. Isolated RNA was reverse transcribed into cDNA used as the sequencing template. Libraries were prepared by immunoSEQ multiplex PCR; TCRdb keeps only in-frame clonotypes and omits some of them. The table lists 110,000 to 150,000 clones, around 60% of them singletons. Sequences were derived from CD4+ T cells sorted from blood, sampled at week 0. These receptors were collected from a human donor with alopecia areata.

V usage is TRBV5-4 and J usage is TRBJ2-1; D is ambiguous. Germline CDR1 SGHNT, CDR2 YYREEE (reference sequence). The CDR3 is made up of 15 amino acids. V shed 0 bases and J shed 8 bases, with 15 bases lying between them. CDR3 bases: TGTGCCAGCAGCTTGGCCGGAATCTGGCGCGATGAGCAGTTCTTC. This gives the protein CASSLAGIWRDEQFF.

A few counts support this clone. The genes are TRBV7-9 and TRBJ2-6; D may be TRBD1 (6 bases). The CDR3 consists of 15 residues. Trimming took off 6 bases at V and 0 bases at J, with 9 bases between the two ends. Germline loops: CDR1 SEHNR, CDR2 FQNEAQ (reference sequence). CDR3 sequence reads: CASRLGGSGANVLTF. The CDR3 bases are TGTGCCAGCAGACTAGGGGGCTCTGGGGCCAACGTCCTGACTTTC.

This chain links TRBV29-1 with TRBJ1-2; no firm D call. Looked up from germline, CDR1 is SQVTM and CDR2 is ANQGSEA. Trimming took off 5 bases at V and 5 bases at J, with 9 bases between the two ends. The CDR3 consists of 11 residues. The CDR3 spells CSVLSEYGYTF. The CDR3 nucleotides are TGCAGCGTTTTATCAGAGTATGGCTACACCTTC.

The sample holds a few counts of this clone. V gene TRBV30 combines with J gene TRBJ2-2; TRBD1 matches at 8 bases. V dropped 8 bases and J dropped 1; count of bases not matched to a gene: 9. The CDR3 has 15 amino acids. Per germline, CDR1 GTSNPN and CDR2 SVGIG (reference sequence). As DNA, the CDR3 is TGTGCCGGTAATTACAGGGGGAAGAACACCGGGGAGCTGTTTTTT. It translates to CAGNYRGKNTGELFF. Looking up the rest from reference TRBV30 and TRBJ2-2 gives the full variable domain: SQTIHQWPATLVQPVGSPLSLECTVEGTSNPNLYWYRQAAGRGLQLLFYSVGIGQISSEVPQNLSASRPQDRQFILSSKKLLLSDSGFYLCAGNYRGKNTGELFFGEGSRLTVL.

The chain carries TRBV6-5 and TRBJ1-1, with D perhaps TRBD1 (6 bases). Germline V gene lookup returns CDR1 MNHEY and CDR2 SVGAGI. This CDR3 spans 14 amino acids. V gave up 4 bases and J gave up 4 bases, with 13 bases separating them. The CDR3 DNA is TGTGCCAGCAGTTTAAGCAGGGGTTTCACTGAAGCTTTCTTT. It codes for CASSLSRGFTEAFF.

This chain links TRBV27 with TRBJ1-4; 7 bases map to TRBD1. V was pared by 4 bases and J by 8 bases, with 7 bases of the junction left unmatched. CDR1 is MNHEY and CDR2 is SMNVEV in the germline V gene (reference sequence). The CDR3 consists of 14 residues. The CDR3 DNA reads as TGTGCCAGCAGTTCCCGACAGGGTGGGGAAAAACTGTTTTTT. Amino acids: CASSSRQGGEKLFF.

This clone turned up a few times. The rearrangement joins TRBV7-2 to TRBJ2-7, with 7 bases identical to TRBD2. The V gene's germline CDR1 is SGHTA and CDR2 FQGNSA. This CDR3 spans 14 amino acids. Germline trimming cut 5 bases from V and 3 bases from J; bases unmatched to any gene: 7. CDR3: CASSPQAGDYEQYF. DNA of the CDR3: TGTGCCAGCAGCCCCCAGGCGGGGGACTACGAGCAGTACTTC.

As regards this clone: This specimen includes other DNA sequences encoding the same CDR3. The chain recombines TRBV6-5 with TRBJ2-3, with D possibly matching TRBD2 (6 bases). The V end lost 6 bases, the J end lost 0 bases, and 7 bases lay between the germline ends. CDR1 and CDR2 from the germline V gene are MNHEY and SVGAGI. The CDR3 has 13 residues. The CDR3: CASRGGSTDTQYF. Here the CDR3 DNA reads TGTGCCAGCAGGGGGGGAAGCACAGATACGCAGTATTTT.

The chain couples TRBV14 to TRBJ2-1; TRBD2 agrees at 10 bases. Trimming at V came to 5 bases and at J to 7 bases, leaving 8 bases not matched to a gene. CDR1 is SGHDN and CDR2 is FVKESK in the germline V gene. This CDR3 has 15 residues. The CDR3, as DNA: TGTGCCAGCAGCGAGGCGAGCGGGGGGGCTAATGAGCAGTTCTTC. Its translation is CASSEASGGANEQFF.

This chain joins TRBV29-1 and TRBJ2-3, with 8 positions matching TRBD1. Germline loops: CDR1 SQVTM, CDR2 ANQGSEA. V lost 6 bases to trimming and J lost 0 bases; unmatched junction nucleotides: 2. This CDR3 comprises 13 residues. The CDR3 here is CSVTGGSTDTQYF. The CDR3 DNA follows: TGCAGCGTAACAGGGGGAAGCACAGATACGCAGTATTTT.

V and J are TRBV29-1 and TRBJ2-7; 10 bases line up with TRBD1. The CDR3 is made up of 13 amino acids. The germline V gene has CDR1 SQVTM and CDR2 ANQGSEA. V shed 3 bases and J 5 bases; nucleotides not matched to a gene: 4. The CDR3 coding sequence is TGCAGCGTTGAGCGGGACAGGGGAAACGAGCAGTACTTC. This sequence encodes CSVERDRGNEQYF.

The chain joins TRBV28 to TRBJ1-1, with 7 bases fitting TRBD1. This CDR3 has 12 residues. J was trimmed by 11 bases and V by 3 bases; bases with no gene match: 6. The V gene's germline CDR1 is MDHEN and CDR2 SYDVKM. The CDR3 DNA follows: TGTGCCAGCAGTTTTGTGACAGGGAGGGCTTTCTTT. It codes for CASSFVTGRAFF.

This clone was seen a handful of times. The rearrangement uses TRBV7-2 and TRBJ2-1; 9 bases align to TRBD2. Unmatched junction bases numbered 9, after V lost 6 bases and J lost 3 bases. The CDR3 totals 16 residues. Germline V gives CDR1 SGHTA, CDR2 FQGNSA. This CDR3 reads CASSPHLAGLYNEQFF. The CDR3 coding sequence is TGTGCCAGCAGTCCTCACCTAGCGGGGCTCTACAATGAGCAGTTCTTC.

In its sample, this clone was seen a few times. This chain joins TRBV9 and TRBJ2-2; D gene uncertain. V lost 0 bases to trimming and J lost 4 bases, with 10 bases between them. CDR3 length: 15 amino acids. The germline CDR1 and CDR2 sequences are SGDLS and YYNGEE. CDR3 sequence reads: CASSVDQLFTGELFF. CDR3 coding DNA: TGTGCCAGCAGCGTAGATCAGCTCTTCACCGGGGAGCTGTTTTTT.

The chain has TRBV7-2 and TRBJ1-2; D is perhaps TRBD1 (5 bases). CDR1 and CDR2 (germline): SGHTA, FQGNSA. The CDR3 runs 14 residues. V gave up 0 bases and J gave up 5 bases, with 10 bases separating them. CDR3 DNA: TGTGCCAGCAGCTTAGCAGGGGAGAAGTATGGCTACACCTTC. It specifies CASSLAGEKYGYTF.

This clone was seen at least ten times. Germline is not matched at one junction end, which may reflect a read error. The chain employs TRBV7-7 and TRBJ2-2; possibly TRBD2 for D (6 bases). CDR3 size: 16 residues. Germline lookup yields CDR1 SSHAT and CDR2 FNYEAQ (reference sequence). The CDR3 spells CASSLGRLVNAGELFF. The CDR3 nucleotides read TGTGCTAGCAGCTTAGGGCGACTAGTGAATGCCGGGGAGCTGTTTTTT.

The rearrangement joins TRBV9 to TRBJ1-2; 10 positions match TRBD1. The CDR3 consists of 15 residues. In germline, CDR1 is SGDLS, CDR2 YYNGEE. The junction had 6 bases not matched to a gene; V was cut back by 2 bases and J by 5 bases. CDR3 sequence: CASSVGQGVRYGYTF. CDR3 bases: TGTGCCAGCAGCGTTGGACAGGGGGTGCGGTATGGCTACACCTTC.

This chain uses TRBV29-1 with TRBJ2-3, with 8 nucleotides matching TRBD2. The V segment lost 7 bases and the J segment 4 bases; nucleotides outside the gene matches: 10. Per germline, CDR1 SQVTM and CDR2 ANQGSEA. The CDR3 has 14 amino acids. CDR3: CSAAGGGRADTQYF. CDR3 in DNA: TGCAGCGCCGCCGGCGGGGGGAGGGCAGATACGCAGTATTTT.

This clone came up once. The chain links TRBV7-3 to TRBJ2-7; no firm D call. With 5 bases removed from V and 5 bases from J, the gap between germline ends came to 16 bases. Germline V CDR1 and CDR2: SGHTA, FQGTGA. The CDR3 has 14 residues. The CDR3 DNA follows: TGTGCCAGCAGCCGCCAAGGCCTTGGAAACGAGCAGTACTTC. This sequence encodes CASSRQGLGNEQYF.

The chain carries TRBV7-2 and TRBJ2-5, with a possible D match to TRBD2 (5 bases). The CDR3 spans 15 residues. The V and J ends lost 1 base and 5 bases respectively, with 14 bases between them. Germline V gene sequence: CDR1 SGHTA, CDR2 FQGNSA. The CDR3 nucleotides read TGTGCCAGCAGCTTAGATCCAAACGGGGTGGAGACCCAGTACTTC. This encodes CASSLDPNGVETQYF.

The genes are TRBV25-1 and TRBJ2-1, with 8 positions matching TRBD2. The CDR3 has 14 residues. J lost 9 bases, V lost 6 bases, and 10 bases had no gene match. Germline values: CDR1 MGHDK, CDR2 SYGVNS. The DNA of the CDR3 is TGTGCCAGCAGGGACCCGGGGGGGAACTTTGAGCAGTTCTTC. The encoded protein is CASRDPGGNFEQFF.

Comments on this clone: Other nucleotide sequences from this sample produce the same CDR3. The rearrangement joins TRBV29-1 to TRBJ2-2; 7 nucleotides match TRBD1. This CDR3 spans 12 amino acids. CDR1 is SQVTM and CDR2 is ANQGSEA in the germline V gene. V lost 4 bases, J lost 5 bases, and 1 base stayed unmatched. The CDR3 here is CSVGQGTGELFF. In DNA, the CDR3 is TGCAGCGTTGGACAGGGAACCGGGGAGCTGTTTTTT.

This chain uses TRBV2 with TRBJ2-6; D gene uncertain. V lost 3 bases and J lost 1, with 7 bases in between. Per germline, CDR1 SNHLY and CDR2 FYNNEI. The CDR3 runs 15 residues. The CDR3 protein is CASSDRISGANVLTF. The CDR3 DNA sequence: TGTGCCAGCAGTGACAGAATATCTGGGGCCAACGTCCTGACTTTC. The full variable domain, completed using reference TRBV2 and TRBJ2-6, is EPEVTQTPSHQVTQMGQEVILRCVPISNHLYFYWYRQILGQKVEFLVSFYNNEISEKSEIFDDQFSVERPDGSNFTLKIRSTKLEDSAMYFCASSDRISGANVLTFGAGSRLTVL.

The V gene is TRBV7-9, the J gene TRBJ2-7; D is unclear. This CDR3 region has 11 residues. The V gene's germline CDR1 is SEHNR and CDR2 FQNEAQ (reference sequence). V was trimmed by 5 bases and J by 3 bases, leaving 5 bases between them. In DNA form, the CDR3 reads TGTGCCAGCAGCACAGTCTACGAGCAGTACTTC. Its protein is CASSTVYEQYF.

In this sample, this clone turned up once. V is TRBV27 and J is TRBJ1-6, with D possibly TRBD1 on 6 matching bases. The V gene lost 5 bases and the J gene lost 8 bases, with 16 bases spanning the gap. The CDR3 length is 15 residues. Germline V gene lookup returns CDR1 MNHEY and CDR2 SMNVEV (reference sequence). The CDR3 here is CASSDRRQGDSPLHF. In DNA, the CDR3 is TGTGCCAGCAGTGACAGGCGACAAGGGGATTCACCCCTCCACTTT.

The CDR3 bases are TGTGCCAGCAGCTTAGTTGGGACAGGGCCCTACGAGCAGTACTTC. Translated, it gives CASSLVGTGPYEQYF. This chain joins TRBV11-2 and TRBJ2-7, with TRBD1 matching 9 bases. The CDR3 has 15 residues. V trimming: 1 base; J trimming: 2 bases; junction bases outside the gene matches: 3. In germline, CDR1 is SGHAT, CDR2 FQNNGV.

The genes are TRBV7-2 and TRBJ1-2; TRBD1 agrees at 11 bases. V shed 1 base, J shed 2 bases, and the junction held 6 bases outside the gene matches. This CDR3 is 17 amino acids long. Germline CDR1 and CDR2: SGHTA and FQGNSA. The CDR3, as DNA: TGTGCCAGCAGCTTAGGGCTGCGGGACAGGGGGAACTATGGCTACACCTTC. Protein: CASSLGLRDRGNYGYTF. Together with reference TRBV7-2 and TRBJ1-2, the CDR3 gives the full variable domain: GAGVSQSPSNKVTEKGKDVELRCDPISGHTALYWYRQSLGQGLEFLIYFQGNSAPDKSGLPSDRFSAERTGGSVSTLTIQRTQQEDSAVYLCASSLGLRDRGNYGYTFGSGTRLTVV.

The chain has TRBV5-1 and TRBJ2-7; weak D call: TRBD2 (6 bases). The CDR3 runs to 13 residues. Germline CDR1 is SGHRS and CDR2 is YFSETQ. Trimming took off 4 bases at V and 4 bases at J, with 12 bases between the two ends. The CDR3 nucleotides are TGCGCCAGCAGCGGGGGGACGGGGTACGAGCAGTACTTC. Translated, it gives CASSGGTGYEQYF. Combining the CDR3 with reference TRBV5-1 and TRBJ2-7 gives the whole variable domain KAGVTQTPRYLIKTRGQQVTLSCSPISGHRSVSWYQQTPGQGLQFLFEYFSETQRNKGNFPGRFSGRQFSNSRSEMNVSTLELGDSALYLCASSGGTGYEQYFGPGTRLTVT.

This clone was counted only a few times. V and J are TRBV15 and TRBJ1-5; 11 bases align to TRBD1. CDR1 and CDR2 from the germline V gene are LNHNV and YYDKDF (reference sequence). CDR3 length: 15 amino acids. V lost 6 bases, J lost 4 bases, and 5 bases stayed unmatched. This CDR3 reads CATRPGQGGNQPQHF. The CDR3 coding sequence is TGTGCCACCAGGCCGGGACAGGGGGGAAATCAGCCCCAGCATTTT.

As for this clone: Other DNA sequences in the same sample also yield this CDR3. CDR3 loop: CASSVSTDTQYF. The CDR3 region has the DNA TGTGCCAGCAGCGTGAGTACAGATACGCAGTATTTT. The chain combines TRBV9 with TRBJ2-3; no reliable D call. Germline CDR1 SGDLS, CDR2 YYNGEE. The CDR3 contains 12 residues. Trimming stripped 2 bases from V and 3 bases from J, with 4 bases between.